The clone carrying this T cell receptor (beta chain) was observed a single time. What it binds is not known. The record originates from a study of graft-versus-host responses after intestinal transplantation. Study findings and constraints: After transplant, early declines in HvG clones were associated with peak levels of circulating GvH clones.

The CDR3 runs to 11 residues. Profiled with immunoSEQ multiplex PCR; TCRdb holds only in-frame clones, not every one. The sample shows more than 65,000 clones, 85% to 90% of them seen only once. J is TRBJ1-2 and V is TRBV21-1; the DNA was not used to check the table's D call, TRBD1. TRBV21-1 is noted as a pseudogene. The source was unstimulated CD4+ T cells sorted from spleen or lymph node cells, collected before intestinal transplant. This clonotype originated in a human donor who received an intestinal transplant. CDR3 sequence: CASRQEYGYTF. The CDR3 bases are TGTGCCAGCCGACAGGAGTATGGCTACACCTTC.